Following are 4 T cell receptor beta chains from one sample sequenced in a study of cytomegalovirus exposure and HLA in healthy donors. The PCR made use of 60 Vbeta and 13 Jbeta primers. Here immunoSEQ multiplex PCR was the method, and the copy in TCRdb shows in-frame clones only, minus some. This sample's table has some 64,000 clones. The sample comprised PBMCs. The receptor source for this set is a woman under 40 in good health and CMV-seronegative.

The chain has TRBV29-1 and TRBJ2-2, with TRBD1 identical over 7 bases. The CDR3 extends over 14 amino acids. Germline V CDR1 and CDR2: SQVTM, ANQGSEA. Trimming at V came to 3 bases and at J to 2 bases, leaving 3 bases not matched to a gene. CDR3 residues: CSVEGTVNTGELFF. CDR3 sequence (DNA): TGCAGCGTTGAGGGGACAGTCAACACCGGGGAGCTGTTTTTT.

CDR3 DNA: TGCAGCGTTCAGGGGGACTACGAGCAGTACTTC. Amino acid sequence: CSVQGDYEQYF. The chain combines TRBV29-1 with TRBJ2-7; 7 nucleotides agree with TRBD1. Per germline, CDR1 SQVTM and CDR2 ANQGSEA. Germline trimming cut 5 bases from V and 3 bases from J; bases unmatched to any gene: 1. The length of the CDR3 is 11 residues.

The rearrangement joins TRBV19 to TRBJ1-4; 9 bases are shared with TRBD1. The length of the CDR3 is 15 residues. V lost 9 bases, J lost 7 bases, and 12 bases stayed unmatched. The germline V gene has CDR1 LNHDA and CDR2 SQIVND (reference sequence). In nucleotides, the CDR3 is TGTGCCAGCCAGTGGGGACAGGGACCGATTGAAAAACTGTTTTTT. Protein sequence: CASQWGQGPIEKLFF.

A note on this clone: The junction shows a germline mismatch at one end, possibly a read error. The chain combines TRBV6-6 with TRBJ2-1; a possible D gene is TRBD1 (6 bases). Germline V gene lookup returns CDR1 MNHNY and CDR2 SVGAGI (reference sequence). This CDR3 has 16 residues. CDR3 nucleotide sequence: TGTGCCAGCAGTCGACTCCAGGGGCTCTCCGACAATGAGCAGTTCTTC. It encodes CASSRLQGLSDNEQFF.